Below, 27 T cell receptor beta chains from the same sample are listed, as sequenced in a study of T cells in Graves' hyperthyroidism and ophthalmopathy. Amplified TCR beta CDR3 regions derived from RNA transcripts. First-round RT-PCR targeting the TCR CDR3 was performed with the HTBI primer set. MiXCR, run by TCRdb on the multiplex PCR reads, gives a single entry per CDR3 protein. The table includes 500,000 to 550,000 distinct CDR3 sequences, about a fifth detected once. The specimen sequenced was blood. Source of these receptors: a young man with Graves' hyperthyroidism.

This clonotype was observed many times. The chain links TRBV11-2 to TRBJ1-3, with D possibly TRBD1 on 5 matching bases. The CDR3 sequence is 12 residues long. Deletions cut 6 bases from V and 6 bases from J, with 9 bases between. The germline gives CDR1 SGHAT, CDR2 FQNNGV. CDR3 sequence: CASRGLENTIYF. The CDR3 DNA reads as TGTGCCAGCAGGGGGCTTGAAAACACCATATATTTT.

This clonotype has a handful of counts. V gene TRBV6-2 or TRBV6-3 combines with J gene TRBJ2-7; the D is unclear. The CDR3 loop spans 13 amino acids. The V gene's germline CDR1 is MNHEY and CDR2 SVGEGT. Trimming removed 6 bases at V and 4 bases at J, with 13 bases between. CDR3: CASSRSIVYEQYF. In DNA form, the CDR3 reads TGTGCCAGCAGCCGCTCAATTGTGTACGAGCAGTACTTC.

This clonotype was observed at least ten times. V and J are TRBV28 and TRBJ1-5; 8 nucleotides agree with TRBD1. CDR3 length: 15 amino acids. Trimming cost V 6 bases and J 0 bases; bases outside gene matches: 4. Germline CDR1 reads MDHEN; CDR2 reads SYDVKM. CDR3 amino acids: CASSRQGFSNQPQHF. CDR3 bases: TGTGCCAGCAGCCGACAGGGGTTTAGCAATCAGCCCCAGCATTTT. The whole variable domain, filled in from reference TRBV28 and TRBJ1-5, reads DVKVTQSSRYLVKRTGEKVFLECVQDMDHENMFWYRQDPGLGLRLIYFSYDVKMKEKGDIPEGYSVSREKKERFSLILESASTNQTSMYLCASSRQGFSNQPQHFGDGTRLSIL.

Many counts were recorded for this clonotype. J is TRBJ2-7 and V is TRBV7-8; no definite D call. The V and J ends lost 0 bases and 0 bases respectively, with 9 bases between them. Germline V gene sequence: CDR1 SGHVS, CDR2 FQNEAQ. The CDR3 spans 15 residues. The CDR3 DNA reads TGTGCCAGCAGCTTAGCAGTCGTCAGCTCCTACGAGCAGTACTTC. It encodes CASSLAVVSSYEQYF.

At least ten counts were recorded for this clonotype. This rearrangement joins TRBV5-1 to TRBJ1-1; D unclear. This CDR3 contains 14 residues. The ends were cut back, 5 bases at V and 8 bases at J, with 19 bases in the middle. Looked up from germline, CDR1 is SGHRS and CDR2 is YFSETQ. DNA of the CDR3: TGCGCCAGCAGTTTCAACACCCCGGTGGGCGAAGCTTTCTTT. This sequence encodes CASSFNTPVGEAFF.

This clonotype appeared many times. V and J are TRBV6-5 and TRBJ1-2, with D unclear. V was pared by 2 bases and J by 8 bases, with 12 bases between. The CDR3 contains 13 residues. From germline, CDR1 is MNHEY and CDR2 SVGAGI. CDR3 sequence reads: CASSYGPNGGYTF. DNA of the CDR3: TGTGCCAGCAGTTACGGACCTAACGGGGGCTACACCTTC.

The chain joins TRBV24-1 to TRBJ2-7; D is undetermined. In germline, CDR1 is KGHDR, CDR2 SFDVKD. This CDR3 contains 13 residues. Trimming took 5 bases from V and 5 from J, leaving 12 bases between them. The CDR3 spells CATSVDGTDEQYF. The CDR3 nucleotides read TGTGCCACCAGTGTAGACGGAACCGACGAGCAGTACTTC.

CDR3 amino acids: CASRGSGTVSYEQYF. The CDR3 coding sequence is TGTGCCAGTAGAGGCTCCGGGACGGTCTCCTACGAGCAGTACTTC. V usage is TRBV19 and J usage is TRBJ2-7; D assignment may be TRBD1 or TRBD2 (5 bases each). Between the trimmed V and J ends, which lost 6 bases and 0 bases, there was a span of 15 bases. This CDR3 has 15 amino acids. Germline CDR1 LNHDA, CDR2 SQIVND (reference sequence).

This clonotype has at least ten counts. The chain has TRBV4-1 and TRBJ1-2; tentatively, D is TRBD1 (5 bases). This CDR3 is built from 15 residues. V was trimmed by 1 base and J by 4 bases, leaving 13 bases between them. Germline V gene data show CDR1 as MGHRA and CDR2 as YSYEKL. In nucleotides, the CDR3 is TGCGCCAGCAGCCAAGGAGTCCAGGGTGGCTATGGCTACACCTTC. Its protein product is CASSQGVQGGYGYTF.

This clonotype was counted ten times or more. The V gene is TRBV6-2 or TRBV6-3, the J gene TRBJ2-2; D ambiguous. There are 11 residues in the CDR3. V was trimmed by 5 bases and J by 11 bases, leaving 9 bases between them. In germline, CDR1 is MNHEY, CDR2 SVGEGT. CDR3 sequence (DNA): TGTGCCAGCAGTGCAATCGGCGAGCTGTTTTTT. Encoded protein: CASSAIGELFF.

The sample holds many counts of this clonotype. The rearrangement uses TRBV2 and TRBJ2-5, with D uncertain. From germline, CDR1 is SNHLY and CDR2 FYNNEI. CDR3 length: 11 residues. V lost 11 bases to trimming and J lost 0 bases, with 7 bases between them. The CDR3, as DNA: TGTGCCGCCGCAGACCAAGAGACCCAGTACTTC. It yields the protein CAAADQETQYF. The variable domain in full, with the rest retrieved from reference TRBV2 and TRBJ2-5, is EPEVTQTPSHQVTQMGQEVILRCVPISNHLYFYWYRQILGQKVEFLVSFYNNEISEKSEIFDDQFSVERPDGSNFTLKIRSTKLEDSAMYFCAAADQETQYFGPGTRLLVL.

This sequence joins TRBV12-5 and TRBJ2-5; 8 positions match TRBD2. The germline CDR1 and CDR2 sequences are LGHNT and FRNRAP. The V and J ends lost 1 base and 4 bases, in that order; junction bases with no gene match: 8. The CDR3 is made up of 16 amino acids. CDR3 residues: CASGLATGGVRETQYF. The CDR3 nucleotides read TGTGCTAGTGGTTTGGCTACGGGGGGGGTCAGAGAGACCCAGTACTTC.

DNA of the CDR3: TGTGCCAGCAGCCGGGACAGGGTCGACCAGCCCCAGCATTTT. Protein: CASSRDRVDQPQHF. This chain uses TRBV7-8 with TRBJ1-5, with TRBD1 identical over 9 bases. The CDR3 length is 14 residues. The V segment lost 5 bases and the J segment 7 bases; nucleotides outside the gene matches: 6. CDR1 and CDR2 from the germline V gene are SGHVS and FQNEAQ.

Many counts were recorded for this clonotype. The chain recombines TRBV6-5 with TRBJ1-2; D possibly corresponds to TRBD1 (5 bases). The germline CDR1 and CDR2 sequences are MNHEY and SVGAGI. V gave up 0 bases and J gave up 0 bases, with 11 bases separating them. The CDR3 is made up of 16 amino acids. In DNA, the CDR3 is TGTGCCAGCAGTTACTCGTCTGGGGACGCTAACTATGGCTACACCTTC. Translating gives CASSYSSGDANYGYTF.

This clonotype was picked up many times. The V gene is TRBV6-1, the J gene TRBJ1-5; 7 bases match TRBD1. The germline CDR1 and CDR2 sequences are MNHNS and SASEGT. V was clipped by 5 bases and J by 3 bases; unmatched bases: 10. The CDR3 is 16 residues long. The CDR3 bases are TGTGCCAGCAGTCCTCGGACAGGTGTTGTCAATCAGCCCCAGCATTTT. Encoded protein: CASSPRTGVVNQPQHF.

This clonotype was recorded many times. The chain links TRBV28 to TRBJ2-4; TRBD1 might be the D (5 bases). Germline CDR1 MDHEN, CDR2 SYDVKM. The V and J ends lost 10 bases and 0 bases respectively, with 13 bases between them. CDR3 length: 14 residues. The CDR3 nucleotides read TGTGCCACCCTTCGAAGGGGAGCCAAAAACATTCAGTACTTC. Translation: CATLRRGAKNIQYF. The whole variable domain, remainder taken from reference TRBV28 and TRBJ2-4, is DVKVTQSSRYLVKRTGEKVFLECVQDMDHENMFWYRQDPGLGLRLIYFSYDVKMKEKGDIPEGYSVSREKKERFSLILESASTNQTSMYLCATLRRGAKNIQYFGAGTRLSVL.

This clonotype has a count of ten or more. One end of the junction does not line up with germline, which may come from a read error. The chain joins TRBV6-5 to TRBJ1-1, with unresolved D. The CDR3 covers 13 residues. Germline CDR1 and CDR2: MNHEY and SVGAGI. The CDR3: CASSDSYATEAFF. The CDR3 bases are TGTGCCAGCAGTGACTCCTACGCGACTGAAGCTTTCTTT.

The rearrangement joins TRBV11-2 to TRBJ2-1, with D possibly TRBD2 on 7 matching bases. This CDR3 is built from 17 residues. Between the trimmed V and J ends, which lost 0 bases and 3 bases, there was a span of 15 bases. Per germline, CDR1 SGHAT and CDR2 FQNNGV. CDR3 sequence reads: CASSLETWRGLYNEQFF. CDR3 sequence (DNA): TGTGCCAGCAGCTTAGAGACTTGGCGGGGGCTCTACAATGAGCAGTTCTTC.

V is TRBV6-5 and J is TRBJ1-2; D is unresolved. Trimming cost V 1 base and J 4 bases, with 7 bases left between them. CDR3 length: 13 residues. Per the germline V gene, CDR1 is MNHEY and CDR2 is SVGAGI. CDR3 nucleotides: TGTGCCAGCAGTTACTTGGGCGGCTATGGCTACACCTTC. Its protein product is CASSYLGGYGYTF.

This clonotype was seen only a few times. The chain links TRBV5-1 to TRBJ2-7; 10 bases align to TRBD2. CDR1 SGHRS and CDR2 YFSETQ come from the germline V gene. The CDR3 is 15 residues long. The junction had 5 bases not matched to a gene; V was cut back by 2 bases and J by 3 bases. The CDR3 bases are TGCGCCAGCAGCTTTGCTAGCGGGGGCGACTACGAGCAGTACTTC. It yields the protein CASSFASGGDYEQYF.

With respect to this clonotype: One junction end disagrees with the germline gene, perhaps due to a read error. V gene TRBV30 combines with J gene TRBJ2-3; D is uncertain. Per germline, CDR1 GTSNPN and CDR2 SVGIG (reference sequence). The CDR3 length is 14 residues. CDR3 bases: TGTGCCTGGAGAGAACCGGACGACCCAGATACGCGGTATTTT. Amino acid sequence: CAWREPDDPDTRYF.

This clonotype was recorded many times. A much larger clone differs by one base, so this may be a read error. This chain joins TRBV7-8 and TRBJ2-7; D gene unclear. Germline-derived CDR1 and CDR2 are SGHVS and FQNEAQ. CDR3 length: 12 amino acids. In nucleotides, the CDR3 is TGTGCCTGCAGCTTAGAGGCGTACGAGCAGTACTTC. The encoded protein is CACSLEAYEQYF.

This clonotype was recorded at least ten times. V is TRBV19 and J is TRBJ2-2, with D perhaps given as TRBD1 or TRBD2 (5 bases each). CDR3 length equals 13 residues. V was shortened by 8 bases and J by 1 base, with 8 bases between the two germline ends. Germline values: CDR1 LNHDA, CDR2 SQIVND (reference sequence). The CDR3 reads CASRGKNTGELFF. The DNA of the CDR3 is TGTGCCAGTCGGGGCAAGAACACCGGGGAGCTGTTTTTT.

With respect to this clonotype: With a much larger clone just one base away, this may be a read error. The chain employs TRBV7-2 and TRBJ1-3; D unresolved. Germline loops: CDR1 SGHTA, CDR2 FQGNSA. Trimming pared 5 bases from V and 7 bases from J, leaving 18 bases between. There are 15 residues in the CDR3. The CDR3 DNA follows: TGTGCCAGCAGCAACCGACCGAGCAGCCTGAACACCATATATTTT. Its protein product is CASSNRPSSLNTIYF.

Many counts were recorded for this clonotype. V gene TRBV20-1 combines with J gene TRBJ2-7; no firm D call. Germline V gene sequence: CDR1 DFQATT, CDR2 SNEGSKA (reference sequence). The CDR3 sequence is 12 residues long. Trimming removed 6 bases from V and 3 bases from J, with 12 bases in between. This CDR3 reads CSAKRPHYEQYF. CDR3 coding DNA: TGCAGTGCCAAGAGGCCCCACTACGAGCAGTACTTC.

This clonotype was detected only a few times. The chain couples TRBV7-8 to TRBJ1-2; tentative D call: TRBD1 (6 bases). Per germline, CDR1 SGHVS and CDR2 FQNEAQ. V was cut by 5 bases and J by 6 bases, with 19 bases left in between. The CDR3 consists of 15 residues. CDR3 nucleotides: TGTGCCAGCAGCCCCCTCCCCGGGGGGCAAGATGGCTACACCTTC. It yields the protein CASSPLPGGQDGYTF.

This clonotype was detected ten times or more. The chain couples TRBV20-1 to TRBJ2-7; no firm D call. The CDR3 runs to 11 residues. The germline V gene has CDR1 DFQATT and CDR2 SNEGSKA (reference sequence). Between the trimmed V and J ends, which lost 6 bases and 4 bases, there was a span of 10 bases. The DNA for the CDR3 is TGCAGTGCCCTCGTTGGGTACGAGCAGTACTTC. Residues: CSALVGYEQYF.